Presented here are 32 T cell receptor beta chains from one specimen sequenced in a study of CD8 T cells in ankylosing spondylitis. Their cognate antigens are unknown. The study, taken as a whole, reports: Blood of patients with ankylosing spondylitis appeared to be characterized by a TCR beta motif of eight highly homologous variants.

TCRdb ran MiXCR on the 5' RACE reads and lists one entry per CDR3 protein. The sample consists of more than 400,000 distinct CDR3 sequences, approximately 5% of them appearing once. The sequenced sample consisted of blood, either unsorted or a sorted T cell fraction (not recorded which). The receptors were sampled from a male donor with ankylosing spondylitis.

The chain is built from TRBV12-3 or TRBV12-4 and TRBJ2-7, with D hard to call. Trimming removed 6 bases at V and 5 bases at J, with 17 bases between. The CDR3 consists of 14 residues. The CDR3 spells CASRPQRSPHEQYF. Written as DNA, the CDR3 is TGTGCCAGCAGACCCCAACGAAGTCCCCACGAGCAGTACTTC.

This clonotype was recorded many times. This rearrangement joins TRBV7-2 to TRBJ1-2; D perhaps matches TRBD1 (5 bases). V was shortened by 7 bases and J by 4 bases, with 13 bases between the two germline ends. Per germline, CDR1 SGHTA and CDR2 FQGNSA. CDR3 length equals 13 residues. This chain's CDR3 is CASKAGRFYGYTF. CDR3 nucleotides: TGTGCCAGCAAGGCAGGGAGGTTCTATGGCTACACCTTC.

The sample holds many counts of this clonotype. The CDR3 DNA reads as TGTGCCAGCAGACCGATTCAGGGATCTGGAAACACCATATATTTT. It specifies CASRPIQGSGNTIYF. The chain recombines TRBV7-9 with TRBJ1-3, with D possibly being TRBD1 (5 bases). This CDR3 comprises 15 residues. V was pared by 6 bases and J by 1 base, with 13 bases between. Germline lookup yields CDR1 SEHNR and CDR2 FQNEAQ (reference sequence).

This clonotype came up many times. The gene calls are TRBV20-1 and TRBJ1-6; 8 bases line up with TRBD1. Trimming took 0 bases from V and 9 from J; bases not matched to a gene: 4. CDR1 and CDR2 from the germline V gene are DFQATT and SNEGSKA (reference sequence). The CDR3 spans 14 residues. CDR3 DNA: TGCAGTGCTAGAGAGCGGACAGGGTTTTCACCCCTCCACTTT. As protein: CSARERTGFSPLHF.

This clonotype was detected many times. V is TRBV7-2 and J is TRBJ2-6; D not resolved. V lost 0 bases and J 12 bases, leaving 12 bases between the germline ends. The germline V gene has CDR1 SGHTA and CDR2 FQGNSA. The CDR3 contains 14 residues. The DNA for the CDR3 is TGTGCCAGCAGCTTAGCCTACTTCGAAACCGTCCTGACTTTC. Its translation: CASSLAYFETVLTF.

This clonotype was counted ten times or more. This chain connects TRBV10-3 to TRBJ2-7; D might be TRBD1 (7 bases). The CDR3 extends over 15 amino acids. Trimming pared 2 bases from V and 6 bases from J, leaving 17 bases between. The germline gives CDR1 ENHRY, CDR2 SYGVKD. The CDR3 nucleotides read TGTGCCATCAGTGAGCAGGGGGGTGCATTCCGCGAGCAGTACTTC. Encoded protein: CAISEQGGAFREQYF.

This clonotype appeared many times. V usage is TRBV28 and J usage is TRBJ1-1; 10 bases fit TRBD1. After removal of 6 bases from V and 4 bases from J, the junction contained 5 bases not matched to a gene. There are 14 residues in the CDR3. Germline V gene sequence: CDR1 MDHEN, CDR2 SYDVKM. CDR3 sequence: CASRSGQGTTEAFF. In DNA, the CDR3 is TGTGCCAGCAGATCGGGACAGGGGACCACTGAAGCTTTCTTT.

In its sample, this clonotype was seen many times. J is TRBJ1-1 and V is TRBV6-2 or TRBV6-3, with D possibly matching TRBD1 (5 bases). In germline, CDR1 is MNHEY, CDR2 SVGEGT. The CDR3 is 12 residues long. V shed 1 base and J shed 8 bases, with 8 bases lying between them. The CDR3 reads CASSYFGGEAFF. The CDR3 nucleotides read TGTGCCAGCAGTTACTTCGGGGGGGAAGCTTTCTTT.

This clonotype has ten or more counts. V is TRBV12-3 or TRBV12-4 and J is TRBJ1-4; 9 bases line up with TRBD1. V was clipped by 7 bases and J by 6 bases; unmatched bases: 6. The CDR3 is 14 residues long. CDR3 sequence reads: CASNPDRGYEKLFF. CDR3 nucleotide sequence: TGTGCCAGCAACCCAGACAGGGGGTATGAAAAACTGTTTTTT.

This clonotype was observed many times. The CDR3 bases are TGTGCCAGCAGCCCCTTACTAGCGGAGGGGGGGTTTGAGCAGTTCTTC. Protein product: CASSPLLAEGGFEQFF. This rearrangement joins TRBV28 to TRBJ2-1, with 8 bases aligning to TRBD2. Looked up from germline, CDR1 is MDHEN and CDR2 is SYDVKM. V shed 6 bases and J 9 bases; nucleotides not matched to a gene: 16. This CDR3 is built from 16 residues.

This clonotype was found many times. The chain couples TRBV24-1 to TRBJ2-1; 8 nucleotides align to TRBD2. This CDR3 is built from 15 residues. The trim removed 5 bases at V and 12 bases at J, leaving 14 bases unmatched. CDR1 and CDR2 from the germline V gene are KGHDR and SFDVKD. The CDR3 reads CATSGQAGDYTRQFF. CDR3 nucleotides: TGTGCCACCAGTGGTCAAGCGGGAGACTATACGCGGCAGTTCTTC.

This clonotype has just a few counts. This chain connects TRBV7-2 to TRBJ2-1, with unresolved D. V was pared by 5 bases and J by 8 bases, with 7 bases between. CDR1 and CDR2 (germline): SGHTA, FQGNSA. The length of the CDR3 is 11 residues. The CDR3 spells CASSQADEQFF. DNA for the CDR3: TGTGCCAGCAGCCAGGCCGATGAGCAGTTCTTC. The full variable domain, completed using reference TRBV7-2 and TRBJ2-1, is GAGVSQSPSNKVTEKGKDVELRCDPISGHTALYWYRQSLGQGLEFLIYFQGNSAPDKSGLPSDRFSAERTGGSVSTLTIQRTQQEDSAVYLCASSQADEQFFGPGTRLTVL.

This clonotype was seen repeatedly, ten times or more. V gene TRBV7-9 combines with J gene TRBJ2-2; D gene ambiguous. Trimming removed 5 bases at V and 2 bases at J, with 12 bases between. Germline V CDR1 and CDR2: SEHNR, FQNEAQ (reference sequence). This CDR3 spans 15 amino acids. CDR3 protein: CASSPPTSNTGELFF. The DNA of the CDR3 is TGTGCCAGCAGCCCCCCCACTTCTAACACCGGGGAGCTGTTTTTT.

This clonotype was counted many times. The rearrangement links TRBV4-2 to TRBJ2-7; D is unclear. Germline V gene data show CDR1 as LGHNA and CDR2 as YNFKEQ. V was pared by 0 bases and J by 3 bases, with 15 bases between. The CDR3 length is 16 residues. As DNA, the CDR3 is TGTGCCAGCAGCCAAGATCGCAGCGCGACCAACTACGAGCAGTACTTC. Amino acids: CASSQDRSATNYEQYF.

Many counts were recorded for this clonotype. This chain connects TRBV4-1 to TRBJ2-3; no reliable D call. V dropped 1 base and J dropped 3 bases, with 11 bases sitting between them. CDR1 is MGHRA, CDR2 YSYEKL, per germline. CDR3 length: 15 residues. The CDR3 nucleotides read TGCGCCAGCAGCCAAGTAGGTGGAAAGACAGATACGCAGTATTTT. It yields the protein CASSQVGGKTDTQYF.

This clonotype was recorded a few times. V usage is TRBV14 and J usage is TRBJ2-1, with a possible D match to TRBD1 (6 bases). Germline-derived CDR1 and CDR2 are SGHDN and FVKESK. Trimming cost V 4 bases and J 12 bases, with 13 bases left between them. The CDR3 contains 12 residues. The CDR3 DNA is TGTGCCAGCAGCCCTCTCAGGGGCAGGCAGTTCTTC. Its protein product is CASSPLRGRQFF.

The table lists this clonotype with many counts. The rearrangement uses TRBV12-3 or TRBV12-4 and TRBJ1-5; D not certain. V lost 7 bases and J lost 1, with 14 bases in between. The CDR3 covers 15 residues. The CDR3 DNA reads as TGTGCCAGCACCGCACGCTGGACGAGCAATCAGCCCCAGCATTTT. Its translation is CASTARWTSNQPQHF.

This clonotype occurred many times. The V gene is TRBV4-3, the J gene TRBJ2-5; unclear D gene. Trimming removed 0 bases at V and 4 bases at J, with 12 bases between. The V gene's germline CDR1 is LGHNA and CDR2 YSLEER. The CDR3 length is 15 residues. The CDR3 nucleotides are TGCGCCAGCAGCCAAGATTTCCGGTTTCTAGAGACCCAGTACTTC. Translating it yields CASSQDFRFLETQYF.

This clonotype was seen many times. CDR3 in amino acids: CSVAVSGGPEKLFF. The CDR3 DNA follows: TGCAGCGTTGCGGTCTCGGGGGGCCCGGAAAAACTGTTTTTT. The chain couples TRBV29-1 to TRBJ1-4; maybe TRBD1 (6 bases). CDR1 is SQVTM, CDR2 ANQGSEA, per germline. The V gene lost 4 bases and the J gene lost 8 bases, with 17 bases spanning the gap. The CDR3 is made up of 14 amino acids. Full variable domain (rest looked up from reference TRBV29-1 and TRBJ1-4): SAVISQKPSRDICQRGTSLTIQCQVDSQVTMMFWYRQQPGQSLTLIATANQGSEATYESGFVIDKFPISRPNLTFSTLTVSNMSPEDSSIYLCSVAVSGGPEKLFFGSGTQLSVL.

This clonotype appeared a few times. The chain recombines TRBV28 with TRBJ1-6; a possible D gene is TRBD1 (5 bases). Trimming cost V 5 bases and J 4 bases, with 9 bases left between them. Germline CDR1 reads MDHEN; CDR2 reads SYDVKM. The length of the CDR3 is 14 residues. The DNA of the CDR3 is TGTGCCAGCAGTCGACAGCCTTATAATTCACCCCTCCACTTT. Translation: CASSRQPYNSPLHF.

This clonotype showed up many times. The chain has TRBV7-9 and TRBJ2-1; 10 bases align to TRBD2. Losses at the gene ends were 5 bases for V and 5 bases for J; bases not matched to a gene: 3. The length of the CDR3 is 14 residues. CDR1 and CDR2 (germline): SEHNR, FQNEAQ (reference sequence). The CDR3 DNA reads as TGTGCCAGCAGCAGACTAGCGGGCCACAATGAGCAGTTCTTC. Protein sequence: CASSRLAGHNEQFF.

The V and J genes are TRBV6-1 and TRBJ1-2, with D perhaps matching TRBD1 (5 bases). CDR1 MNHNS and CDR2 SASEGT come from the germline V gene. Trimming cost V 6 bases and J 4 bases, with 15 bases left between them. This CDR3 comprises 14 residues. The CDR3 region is CASRERGVSYGYTF. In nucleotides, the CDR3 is TGTGCCAGCAGGGAACGGGGGGTTAGCTATGGCTACACCTTC.

CDR3 sequence: CASSLNRLGSPLHF. The CDR3 DNA is TGTGCCAGCAGCTTAAACAGATTGGGTTCACCCCTCCACTTT. The chain employs TRBV7-2 and TRBJ1-6, with D uncertain. The V end lost 2 bases, the J end lost 9 bases, and 11 bases lay between the germline ends. The CDR3 consists of 14 residues. CDR1 is SGHTA, CDR2 FQGNSA, per germline.

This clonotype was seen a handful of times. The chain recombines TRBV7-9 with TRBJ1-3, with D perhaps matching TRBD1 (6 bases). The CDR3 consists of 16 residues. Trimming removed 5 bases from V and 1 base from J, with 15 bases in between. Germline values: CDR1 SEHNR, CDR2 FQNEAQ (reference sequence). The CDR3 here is CASSVWGRGSGNTIYF. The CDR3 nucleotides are TGTGCCAGCAGCGTTTGGGGGCGAGGATCTGGAAACACCATATATTTT. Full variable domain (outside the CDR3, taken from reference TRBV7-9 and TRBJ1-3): DTGVSQNPRHKITKRGQNVTFRCDPISEHNRLYWYRQTLGQGPEFLTYFQNEAQLEKSRLLSDRFSAERPKGSFSTLEIQRTEQGDSAMYLCASSVWGRGSGNTIYFGEGSWLTVV.

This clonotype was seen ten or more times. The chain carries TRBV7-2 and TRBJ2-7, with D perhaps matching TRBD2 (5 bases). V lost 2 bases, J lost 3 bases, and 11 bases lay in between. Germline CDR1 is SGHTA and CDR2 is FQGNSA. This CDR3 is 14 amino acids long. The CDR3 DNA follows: TGTGCCAGCAGCTTAATGGAGGCCCGCTACGAGCAGTACTTC. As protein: CASSLMEARYEQYF. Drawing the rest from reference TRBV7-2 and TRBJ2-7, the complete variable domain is GAGVSQSPSNKVTEKGKDVELRCDPISGHTALYWYRQSLGQGLEFLIYFQGNSAPDKSGLPSDRFSAERTGGSVSTLTIQRTQQEDSAVYLCASSLMEARYEQYFGPGTRLTVT.

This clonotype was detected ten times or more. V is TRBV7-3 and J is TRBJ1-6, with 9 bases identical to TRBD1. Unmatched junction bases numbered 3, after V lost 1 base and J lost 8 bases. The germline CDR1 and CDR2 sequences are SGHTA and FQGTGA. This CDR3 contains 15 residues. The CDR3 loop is CASSLRGQGDSPLHF. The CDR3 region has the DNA TGTGCCAGCAGCTTAAGGGGACAGGGAGATTCACCCCTCCACTTT.

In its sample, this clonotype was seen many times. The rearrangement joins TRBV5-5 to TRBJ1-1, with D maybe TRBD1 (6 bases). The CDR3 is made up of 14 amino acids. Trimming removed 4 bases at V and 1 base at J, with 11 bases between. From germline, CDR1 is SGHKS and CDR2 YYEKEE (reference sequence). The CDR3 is CASSHTGKNTEAFF. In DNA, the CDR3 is TGTGCCAGCAGCCACACAGGGAAGAACACTGAAGCTTTCTTT.

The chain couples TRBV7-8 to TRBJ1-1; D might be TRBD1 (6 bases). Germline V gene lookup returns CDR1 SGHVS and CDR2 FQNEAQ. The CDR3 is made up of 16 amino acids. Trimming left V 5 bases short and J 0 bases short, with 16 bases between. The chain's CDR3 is CASSLLQGLLNTEAFF. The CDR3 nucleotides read TGTGCCAGCAGCCTACTACAGGGACTATTGAACACTGAAGCTTTCTTT.

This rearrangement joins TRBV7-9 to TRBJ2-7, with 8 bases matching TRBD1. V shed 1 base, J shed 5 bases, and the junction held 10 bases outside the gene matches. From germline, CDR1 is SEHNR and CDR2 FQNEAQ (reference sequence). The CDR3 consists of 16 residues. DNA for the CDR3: TGTGCCAGCAGCTTAGGTAGGACAGGGCTGACTAACGAGCAGTACTTC. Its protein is CASSLGRTGLTNEQYF.

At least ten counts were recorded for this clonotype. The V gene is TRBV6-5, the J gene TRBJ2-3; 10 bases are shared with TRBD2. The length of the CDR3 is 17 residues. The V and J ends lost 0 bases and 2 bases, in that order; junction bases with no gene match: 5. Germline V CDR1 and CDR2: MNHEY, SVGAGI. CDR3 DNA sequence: TGTGCCAGCAGTTACTCCCTGAGCGGGGGGGCCACAGATACGCAGTATTTT. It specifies CASSYSLSGGATDTQYF.

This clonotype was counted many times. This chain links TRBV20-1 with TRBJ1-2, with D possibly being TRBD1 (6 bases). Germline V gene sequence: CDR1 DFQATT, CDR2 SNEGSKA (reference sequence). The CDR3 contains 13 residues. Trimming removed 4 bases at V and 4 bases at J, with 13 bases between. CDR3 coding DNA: TGCAGTGCTATAGAAGGGGGGGCCTATGGCTACACCTTC. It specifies CSAIEGGAYGYTF.

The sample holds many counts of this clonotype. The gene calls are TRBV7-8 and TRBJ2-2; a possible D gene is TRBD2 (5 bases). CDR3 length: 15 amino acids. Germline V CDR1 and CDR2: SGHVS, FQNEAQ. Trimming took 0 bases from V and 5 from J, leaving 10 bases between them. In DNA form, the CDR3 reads TGTGCCAGCAGCTTAGCGCGGGCTTCGACCGGGGAGCTGTTTTTT. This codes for CASSLARASTGELFF.